The T cell receptor (beta chain) described here comes from a study of OX40 agonist ivuxolimab in advanced cancers. Study in general: Patients were treated with ivuxolimab, an agonistic anti-OX40 (CD134) antibody. At under 85% male, the cohort had a mean age of approximately 60 years, ranging from roughly 20 to 90.

Trimming pared 8 bases from V and 3 bases from J, leaving 13 bases between. The V gene's germline CDR1 is SNHLY and CDR2 FYNNEI. The CDR3 extends over 13 amino acids. Assay used: immunoSEQ multiplex PCR; TCRdb lists only in-frame clones, some missing. The data show some 35,000 clones, over 65% seen once. Details on this clone: The same CDR3 arises from other DNA sequences in this sample as well.

Sampled blood was obtained at baseline, cycle 4 day 1, and cycle 7 day 1. The clonotype was recovered from an adult with an advanced solid tumor such as melanoma, head and neck, liver or kidney cancer. The specimen comprised CD4+ or CD8+ T cells sorted from blood, sampled in a trial of the OX40 agonist ivuxolimab. The chain has TRBV2 and TRBJ2-5; weak D call: TRBD2 (5 bases). CDR3: CASGRVGEETQYF. The CDR3 nucleotides are TGTGCCAGCGGGCGGGTCGGAGAAGAGACCCAGTACTTC.